The sequence of this T cell receptor (beta chain) was determined in a study of shared clonotypes between healthy human individuals. Healthy and HIV-negative, the adult donors had no recent acute infections or vaccinations. Investigators divided CD4+ cells into CD45RA+ naive and CD45RA-negative memory subsets. The CDR3 covers 14 residues. The J segment lost 4 bases and the V segment lost 5 bases, leaving 7 bases of the junction unmatched. CDR1 and CDR2 (germline): SGHTA, FQGNSA. Study-level points and caveats: Clonotypes not shared had lower generation probabilities than those common to all four donors. Shared across a handful of donors were around 5% of the naive CD4 clonotypes.

With respect to this clone: Its antigen is unknown.

Libraries were prepared by immunoSEQ multiplex PCR; TCRdb keeps only in-frame clonotypes and omits some of them. The data contain some 1.5 million clones, approximately 98% of them singletons. The TCR was taken from a man younger than 45 in good health. This sequence joins TRBV7-2 and TRBJ2-7, with 8 bases that match TRBD1. Specimen: naive CD4+ T cells sorted from blood. Subset here: CD45RA+ positively selected. The CDR3 spells CASSPTQGAYEQYF. CDR3 coding DNA: TGTGCCAGCAGCCCTACGCAGGGGGCTTACGAGCAGTACTTC. Full variable domain (outside the CDR3, taken from reference TRBV7-2 and TRBJ2-7): GAGVSQSPSNKVTEKGKDVELRCDPISGHTALYWYRQSLGQGLEFLIYFQGNSAPDKSGLPSDRFSAERTGGSVSTLTIQRTQQEDSAVYLCASSPTQGAYEQYFGPGTRLTVT.